Each of the 20 T cell receptor beta chains below was sequenced from the same sample in a study of T cells in tuberculosis. Method: immunoSEQ multiplex PCR; TCRdb's copy keeps in-frame clones and lacks some. The sample lists more than 70,000 clones, more than 75% occurring once. Thawed, overnight-rested PBMC were stained with GMM-loaded CD1B tetramer, viability dye and anti-CD3, then sorted. CD1B tetramers were loaded with Rhodococcus equi-derived C32 glucose monomycolate. The material sequenced was CD1b-GMM tetramer-negative cells sorted from PBMCs. Receptors originate from an adult woman with latent tuberculosis.

This chain joins TRBV5-6 and TRBJ1-1; a possible D gene is TRBD1 (5 bases). V shed 0 bases and J shed 7 bases, with 10 bases lying between them. The CDR3 has 13 amino acids. Germline loops: CDR1 SGHDT, CDR2 YYEEEE. DNA for the CDR3: TGTGCCAGCAGCTTGGTGGGCGGGGGTGAAGCTTTCTTT. It codes for CASSLVGGGEAFF.

This clone occurred once. The chain is built from TRBV28 and TRBJ1-2, with 8 nucleotides matching TRBD1. V shed 7 bases, J shed 6 bases, and the junction held 10 bases outside the gene matches. The CDR3 length is 14 residues. Germline V gene data show CDR1 as MDHEN and CDR2 as SYDVKM. CDR3 in amino acids: CASTEWAGGDGYTF. As DNA, the CDR3 is TGTGCCAGCACCGAATGGGCAGGGGGCGATGGCTACACCTTC.

This chain joins TRBV30 and TRBJ1-1; the D gene is possibly TRBD1 (6 bases). Germline V gives CDR1 GTSNPN, CDR2 SVGIG (reference sequence). The CDR3 has 12 residues. V was trimmed by 7 bases and J by 4 bases, leaving 13 bases between them. The CDR3 region is CAYRLGATEAFF. The CDR3 bases are TGTGCCTACCGTTTGGGGGCCACTGAAGCTTTCTTT.

The J gene is TRBJ2-3, the V gene TRBV4-2; D is perhaps TRBD1 (5 bases). CDR3 length: 13 residues. Germline V gives CDR1 LGHNA, CDR2 YNFKEQ. V was trimmed by 2 bases and J by 6 bases, leaving 9 bases between them. DNA of the CDR3: TGTGCCAGCAGCCAATCACAGGTCGATACGCAGTATTTT. It codes for CASSQSQVDTQYF.

V and J are TRBV19 and TRBJ2-4; no clear D gene. Trimming pared 0 bases from V and 3 bases from J, leaving 12 bases between. The V gene's germline CDR1 is LNHDA and CDR2 SQIVND (reference sequence). The CDR3 is 16 amino acids. In DNA form, the CDR3 reads TGTGCCAGTAGTATAGAGCCCTCCGGTTTCAAAAACATTCAGTACTTC. Its protein product is CASSIEPSGFKNIQYF.

This rearrangement joins TRBV19 to TRBJ2-2, with 8 bases matching TRBD1. CDR1 is LNHDA, CDR2 SQIVND, per germline (reference sequence). This CDR3 has 14 amino acids. The V segment lost 5 bases and the J segment 5 bases; nucleotides outside the gene matches: 4. The CDR3 is CASSRTGRTGELFF. Here the CDR3 DNA reads TGTGCCAGTAGTCGGACAGGGAGGACCGGGGAGCTGTTTTTT.

The chain links TRBV2 to TRBJ2-5, with 12 positions matching TRBD2. This CDR3 is built from 16 residues. Trimming cost V 6 bases and J 2 bases; bases outside gene matches: 7. Looked up from germline, CDR1 is SNHLY and CDR2 is FYNNEI. Written as DNA, the CDR3 is TGTGCCAGCAGCCAGACTAGCGGGGGAACTCAAGAGACCCAGTACTTC. Its protein product is CASSQTSGGTQETQYF.

The chain recombines TRBV7-2 with TRBJ1-5, with D possibly being TRBD1 (5 bases). Trimming pared 1 base from V and 7 bases from J, leaving 11 bases between. The CDR3 runs to 14 residues. Germline V gene sequence: CDR1 SGHTA, CDR2 FQGNSA. CDR3 DNA: TGTGCCAGCAGCTTAGTTACAGGTGGACAGCCCCAGCATTTT. Translated, it gives CASSLVTGGQPQHF.

Worth noting for this clone: The DNA is omitted, as the CDR3 cannot be located on it reliably, and the CDR3 follows TCRdb's listing. The rearrangement uses TRBV13 and TRBJ2-3; TRBD2 is the table's D call and was not checked against the DNA. The germline CDR1 and CDR2 sequences are PRHDT and FYEKMQ (reference sequence). Ends included, the CDR3 has 13 residues. The chain's CDR3 is CASSSSVTDTQYF.

The CDR3 loop reads CASSGNRGSRETQYF. The CDR3 DNA sequence: TGTGCCAGCAGTGGAAACAGGGGCAGTCGAGAGACCCAGTACTTC. V gene TRBV2 combines with J gene TRBJ2-5; 7 bases fit TRBD1. The CDR3 covers 15 residues. With 4 bases clipped from V and 4 bases from J, the junction kept 9 bases outside the gene matches. CDR1 and CDR2 from the germline V gene are SNHLY and FYNNEI.

The chain links TRBV6-6 to TRBJ2-3, with 8 bases identical to TRBD2. The junction had 2 bases not matched to a gene; V was cut back by 6 bases and J by 6 bases. The CDR3 sequence is 12 residues long. Germline CDR1 and CDR2: MNHNY and SVGAGI (reference sequence). The CDR3 spells CASSSGGDTQYF. CDR3 nucleotide sequence: TGTGCCAGCAGCTCGGGGGGGGATACGCAGTATTTT.

The chain carries TRBV18 and TRBJ2-7; a weak D match, TRBD2 (5 bases). V was clipped by 3 bases and J by 7 bases, with 10 bases between them. The germline gives CDR1 KGHSH, CDR2 LQKENI. The CDR3 totals 12 residues. CDR3 sequence: CASSPFPGEQYV. The CDR3 DNA sequence: TGTGCCAGCTCACCGTTCCCGGGGGAGCAGTACGTC.

This clone occurred once. The rearrangement links TRBV5-4 to TRBJ2-3; tentative D call: TRBD1 (6 bases). V shed 0 bases and J shed 5 bases, with 22 bases lying between them. CDR3 length equals 18 residues. Germline V gives CDR1 SGHNT, CDR2 YYREEE (reference sequence). The CDR3 is CASSLAGWDTPALDTQYF. CDR3 DNA: TGTGCCAGCAGCTTGGCCGGGTGGGACACCCCGGCGTTAGATACGCAGTATTTT.

The V and J genes are TRBV7-9 and TRBJ2-1; TRBD2 might be the D (5 bases). Per germline, CDR1 SEHNR and CDR2 FQNEAQ (reference sequence). CDR3 length: 12 amino acids. V shed 5 bases and J shed 9 bases, with 11 bases lying between them. CDR3 DNA sequence: TGTGCCAGCAGCCTCGACTATCGTGAGCAGTTCTTC. Amino acid sequence: CASSLDYREQFF.

The CDR3 protein is CASSGQGYTGELFF. CDR3 DNA: TGTGCCAGCAGTGGACAGGGGTACACCGGGGAGCTGTTTTTT. The chain recombines TRBV25-1 with TRBJ2-2, with TRBD1 matching 8 bases. The ends lost 4 bases at V and 3 bases at J; junction bases unmatched: 1. The CDR3 loop spans 14 amino acids. CDR1 MGHDK and CDR2 SYGVNS come from the germline V gene.

In its sample, this clone was seen once. The chain joins TRBV7-2 to TRBJ2-4; TRBD2 matches at 7 bases. CDR3 length: 13 amino acids. Germline V gene sequence: CDR1 SGHTA, CDR2 FQGNSA. The V and J ends lost 0 bases and 7 bases, in that order; junction bases with no gene match: 0. CDR3 in amino acids: CASSLAGGNIQYF. DNA of the CDR3: TGTGCCAGCAGCTTAGCGGGGGGGAACATTCAGTACTTC.

The rearrangement uses TRBV14 and TRBJ2-5, with D perhaps TRBD1 (6 bases). The end of the DNA aligns better with TRBJ2-7, so the J call may be wrong. Germline CDR1 SGHDN, CDR2 FVKESK. The CDR3 sequence is 14 residues long. The CDR3: CASSQDVGTREQYF. The DNA for the CDR3 is TGTGCCAGCAGCCAAGATGTGGGGACACGCGAGCAGTACTTC.

This clone has more than one count but fewer than ten. The junction does not match germline at one end; this may be a read error. This chain uses TRBV7-7 with TRBJ2-3; 8 positions agree with TRBD1. Germline loops: CDR1 SSHAT, CDR2 FNYEAQ (reference sequence). This CDR3 has 15 amino acids. CDR3 protein: CASSSTGDSTDTQYF. The CDR3 DNA follows: TGTGCTAGCAGCTCGACAGGGGATAGCACAGATACGCAGTATTTT.

About this clone: One junction end does not reproduce the germline sequence, and a read error may be involved. The chain recombines TRBV7-2 with TRBJ1-6, with D tentatively TRBD1 (5 bases). The CDR3 totals 15 residues. CDR1 is SGHTA and CDR2 is FQGNSA in the germline V gene. CDR3 residues: CASSSRDSSNSPLHF. The CDR3 DNA reads as TGTGCCAGCAGCAGCCGGGACTCCTCTAATTCACCCCTCCACTTT. The full variable domain, with the rest looked up from reference TRBV7-2 and TRBJ1-6, is GAGVSQSPSNKVTEKGKDVELRCDPISGHTALYWYRQSLGQGLEFLIYFQGNSAPDKSGLPSDRFSAERTGGSVSTLTIQRTQQEDSAVYLCASSSRDSSNSPLHFGNGTRLTVT.

The J gene is TRBJ2-7, the V gene TRBV6-5, with 9 positions matching TRBD1. CDR3 length equals 13 residues. The germline V gene encodes CDR1 MNHEY and CDR2 SVGAGI. V was clipped by 6 bases and J by 2 bases; unmatched bases: 2. This chain's CDR3 is CASRRQGAYEQYF. As DNA, the CDR3 is TGTGCCAGCAGGAGACAGGGGGCCTACGAGCAGTACTTC.